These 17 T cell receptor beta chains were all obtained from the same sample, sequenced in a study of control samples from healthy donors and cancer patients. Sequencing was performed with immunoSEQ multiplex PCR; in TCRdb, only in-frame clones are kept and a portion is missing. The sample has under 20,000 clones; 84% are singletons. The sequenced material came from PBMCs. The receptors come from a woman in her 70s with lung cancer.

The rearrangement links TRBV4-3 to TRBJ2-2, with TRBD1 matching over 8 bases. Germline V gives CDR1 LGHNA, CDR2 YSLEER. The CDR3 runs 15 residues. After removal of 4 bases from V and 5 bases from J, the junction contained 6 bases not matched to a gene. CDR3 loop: CASSRDRSSTGELFF. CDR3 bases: TGCGCCAGCAGCCGGGACAGGTCTTCAACCGGGGAGCTGTTTTTT.

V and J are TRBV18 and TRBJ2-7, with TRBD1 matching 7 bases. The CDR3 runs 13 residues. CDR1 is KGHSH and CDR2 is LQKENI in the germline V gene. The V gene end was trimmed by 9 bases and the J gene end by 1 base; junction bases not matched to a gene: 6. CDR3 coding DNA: TGTGCCAGTTGCCGGGACAGATCCTACGAGCAGTACTTC. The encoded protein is CASCRDRSYEQYF. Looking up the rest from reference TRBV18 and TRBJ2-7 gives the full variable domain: NAGVMQNPRHLVRRRGQEARLRCSPMKGHSHVYWYRQLPEEGLKFMVYLQKENIIDESGMPKERFSAEFPKEGPSILRIQQVVRGDSAAYFCASCRDRSYEQYFGPGTRLTVT.

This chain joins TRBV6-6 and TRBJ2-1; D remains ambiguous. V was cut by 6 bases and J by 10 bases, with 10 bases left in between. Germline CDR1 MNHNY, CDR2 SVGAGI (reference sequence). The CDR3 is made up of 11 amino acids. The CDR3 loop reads CASSPPGEQFF. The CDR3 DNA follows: TGTGCCAGCAGCCCGCCTGGGGAGCAGTTCTTC.

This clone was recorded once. CDR3 nucleotides: TGTGCCAGCAGCTTAATTGTGGGCGCCGGGGAGCAGTACTTC. Protein: CASSLIVGAGEQYF. The chain combines TRBV11-3 with TRBJ2-7; no clear D gene. The germline CDR1 and CDR2 sequences are SGHNT and YENEEA. V lost 2 bases and J lost 7, with 15 bases in between. The CDR3 contains 14 residues.

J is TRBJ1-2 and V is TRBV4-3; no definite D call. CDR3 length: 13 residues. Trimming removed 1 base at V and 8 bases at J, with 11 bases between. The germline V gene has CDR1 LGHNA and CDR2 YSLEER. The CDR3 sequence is CASSQGVGSGYTF. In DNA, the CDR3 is TGCGCCAGCAGCCAAGGGGTTGGGTCGGGCTACACCTTC.

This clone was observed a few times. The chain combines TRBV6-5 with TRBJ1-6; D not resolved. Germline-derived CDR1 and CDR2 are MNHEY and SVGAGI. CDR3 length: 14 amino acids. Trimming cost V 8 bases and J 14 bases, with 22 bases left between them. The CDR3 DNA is TGTGCCAGCTCCGGCGGCAGCCCTTCTGAATCCCTCCACTTT. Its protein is CASSGGSPSESLHF.

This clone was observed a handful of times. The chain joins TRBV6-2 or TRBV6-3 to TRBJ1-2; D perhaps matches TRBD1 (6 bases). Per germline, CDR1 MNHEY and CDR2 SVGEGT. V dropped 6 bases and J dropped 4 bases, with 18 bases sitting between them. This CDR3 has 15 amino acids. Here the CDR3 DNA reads TGTGCCAGCAGCCCCCGAACAGGGAATATCTATGGCTACACCTTC. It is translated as CASSPRTGNIYGYTF.

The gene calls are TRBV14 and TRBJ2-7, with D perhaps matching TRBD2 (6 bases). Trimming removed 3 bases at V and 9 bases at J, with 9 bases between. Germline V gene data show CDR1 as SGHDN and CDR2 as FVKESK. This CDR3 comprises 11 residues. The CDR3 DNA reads TGTGCCAGCAGCCAGGACGGGGGGCAGTACTTC. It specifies CASSQDGGQYF.

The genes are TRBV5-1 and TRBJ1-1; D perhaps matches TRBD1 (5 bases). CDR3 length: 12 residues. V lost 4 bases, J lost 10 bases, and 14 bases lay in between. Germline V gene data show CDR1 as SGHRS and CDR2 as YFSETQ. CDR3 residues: CASSPEGTGAFF. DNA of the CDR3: TGCGCCAGCAGCCCGGAGGGGACCGGAGCTTTCTTT.

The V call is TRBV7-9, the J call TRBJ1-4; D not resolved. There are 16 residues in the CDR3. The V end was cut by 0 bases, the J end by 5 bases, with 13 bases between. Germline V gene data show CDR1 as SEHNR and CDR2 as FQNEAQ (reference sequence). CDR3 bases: TGTGCCAGCAGCTTAGCCGCAGAGGGTGGCAATGAAAAACTGTTTTTT. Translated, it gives CASSLAAEGGNEKLFF.

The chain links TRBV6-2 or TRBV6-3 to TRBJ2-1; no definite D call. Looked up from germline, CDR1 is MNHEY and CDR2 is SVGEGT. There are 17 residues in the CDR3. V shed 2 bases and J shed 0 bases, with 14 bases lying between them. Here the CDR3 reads CASSYDLSLSSYNEQFF. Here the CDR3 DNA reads TGTGCCAGCAGTTACGACCTATCCCTTAGCTCCTACAATGAGCAGTTCTTC.

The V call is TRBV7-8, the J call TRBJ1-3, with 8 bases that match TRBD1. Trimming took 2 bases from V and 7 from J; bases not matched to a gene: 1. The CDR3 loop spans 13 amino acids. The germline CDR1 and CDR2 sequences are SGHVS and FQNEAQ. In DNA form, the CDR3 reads TGTGCCAGCAGCTTAAACAGGGGGAACACCATATATTTT. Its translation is CASSLNRGNTIYF.

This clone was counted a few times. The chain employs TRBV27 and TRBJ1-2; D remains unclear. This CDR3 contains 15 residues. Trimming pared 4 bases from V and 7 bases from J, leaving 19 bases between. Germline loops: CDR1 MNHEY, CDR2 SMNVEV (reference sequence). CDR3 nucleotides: TGTGCCAGCAGTTACTTACCCCTAACCCCTTCTGGCTACACCTTC. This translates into CASSYLPLTPSGYTF.

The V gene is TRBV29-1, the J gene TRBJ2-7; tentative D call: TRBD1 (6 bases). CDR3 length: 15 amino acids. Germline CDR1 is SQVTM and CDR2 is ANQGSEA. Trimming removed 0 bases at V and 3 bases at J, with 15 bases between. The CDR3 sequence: CSVEDLRDTDYEQYF. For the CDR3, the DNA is TGCAGCGTTGAAGATCTTCGGGACACGGACTACGAGCAGTACTTC.

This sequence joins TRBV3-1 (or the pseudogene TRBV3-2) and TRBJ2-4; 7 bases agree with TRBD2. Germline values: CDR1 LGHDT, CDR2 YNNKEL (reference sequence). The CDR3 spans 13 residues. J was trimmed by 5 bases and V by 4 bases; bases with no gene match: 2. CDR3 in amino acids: CASSRAGENIQYF. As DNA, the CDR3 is TGTGCCAGCAGCCGGGCGGGAGAAAACATTCAGTACTTC.

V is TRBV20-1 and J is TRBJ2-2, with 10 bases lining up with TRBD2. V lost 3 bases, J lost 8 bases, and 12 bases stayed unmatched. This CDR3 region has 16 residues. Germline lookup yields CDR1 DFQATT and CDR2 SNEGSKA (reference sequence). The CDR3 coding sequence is TGCAGTGCTAGTGGGGGTCAAACTAGCGGGGTTGGGGAGCTGTTTTTT. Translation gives CSASGGQTSGVGELFF.

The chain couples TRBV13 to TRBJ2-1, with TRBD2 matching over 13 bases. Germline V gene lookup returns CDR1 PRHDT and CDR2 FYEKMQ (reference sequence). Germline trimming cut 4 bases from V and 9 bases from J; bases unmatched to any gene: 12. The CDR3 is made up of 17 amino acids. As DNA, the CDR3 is TGTGCCAGCAGCTCCCAGAGGGCCGGGACTAGCGGGACTGAGCAGTTCTTC. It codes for CASSSQRAGTSGTEQFF. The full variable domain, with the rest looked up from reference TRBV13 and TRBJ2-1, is AAGVIQSPRHLIKEKRETATLKCYPIPRHDTVYWYQQGPGQDPQFLISFYEKMQSDKGSIPDRFSAQQFSDYHSELNMSSLELGDSALYFCASSSQRAGTSGTEQFFGPGTRLTVL.